These T cell receptor beta chains were read from a single sample in a study of T cell changes during pregnancy in multiple sclerosis. The assay was immunoSEQ multiplex PCR, and TCRdb's table has in-frame clones only and misses some. This table has fewer than 65,000 clones, 93% appearing once. The sample here was peripheral blood, taken in the second trimester of pregnancy. The receptors here all came from a female donor with multiple sclerosis, enrolled in a pregnancy study. Each CDR3 is given without its conserved first and last residue.

TRBV18	TRBJ2-7	ASSPGQGAISNEQY
TRBV6-6	TRBJ2-4	AISRGVDHRD
TRBV7-2	TRBJ2-5	ASSAWGGEETQY
TRBV10-2	TRBJ2-1	ASSNLLLSSYNEQF
TRBV5-1	TRBJ2-7	ASRRDGVSSYEQY
TRBV28	TRBJ1-5	ASSLGPGQPQH
TRBV11-2	TRBJ2-7	ASSFGLPSGSYEQY
TRBV7-9	TRBJ2-2	ASSLSGRTGELF
TRBV13	TRBJ2-3	ASSLGSGLAGDTQY
TRBV4-2	TRBJ1-4	TSSQGQGAGNEKLF
TRBV4-3	TRBJ1-1	ASKMSRAQNTEAF
TRBV15	TRBJ2-7	ATSSRRAGEQY
TRBV5-6	TRBJ2-3	ASTSGPDTQY
TRBV5-4	TRBJ2-1	ASSLMRLAGAGYNEQF
TRBV6-1	TRBJ1-5	ASSEGGASNQPQH
TRBV11-2	TRBJ2-7	ASSSRVPPYEQY
TRBV11-3	TRBJ2-3	ASSSPISGSTHTQY
TRBV7-9	TRBJ1-2	ASSLGPGNGYT
TRBV9	TRBJ2-2	ASSVFRSGGPGELF
TRBV19	TRBJ2-5	ASSIVGIGETQY
TRBV28	TRBJ2-1	ASTNRAWGSSYNEQF
TRBV28	TRBJ1-2	ASSSGGSGGYT
TRBV15	TRBJ2-7	ATSSFQNYEQY
TRBV5-6	TRBJ1-1	ASSLSGTEAF
TRBV6-1	TRBJ2-3	ASSGDSAADTQY
TRBV6-1	TRBJ2-2	ASSEAGPGELF